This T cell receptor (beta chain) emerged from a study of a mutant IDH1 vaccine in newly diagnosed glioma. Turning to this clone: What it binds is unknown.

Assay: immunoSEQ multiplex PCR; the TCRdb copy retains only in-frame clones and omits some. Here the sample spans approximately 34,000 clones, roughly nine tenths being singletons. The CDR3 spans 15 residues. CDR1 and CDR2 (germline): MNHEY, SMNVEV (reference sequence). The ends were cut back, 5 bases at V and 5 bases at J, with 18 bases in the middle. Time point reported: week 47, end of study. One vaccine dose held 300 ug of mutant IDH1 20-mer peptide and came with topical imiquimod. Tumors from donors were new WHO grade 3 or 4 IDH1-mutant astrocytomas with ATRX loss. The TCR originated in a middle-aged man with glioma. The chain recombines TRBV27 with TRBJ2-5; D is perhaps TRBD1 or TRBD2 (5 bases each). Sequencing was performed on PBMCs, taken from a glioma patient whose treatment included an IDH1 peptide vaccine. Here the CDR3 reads CASSDMGRLAETQYF. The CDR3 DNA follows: TGTGCCAGCAGTGACATGGGACGGCTCGCGGAGACCCAGTACTTC.